This T cell receptor (beta chain) was captured in a study of blood T cell repertoires in COVID-19. Study-wide context: Spain, Italy and the United States supplied samples that represented acute and convalescent COVID-19. PBMCs, B-cell-depleted T cells, or T cells were the source of the cDNA or gDNA that made up the material.

The J segment lost 5 bases and the V segment lost 4 bases, leaving 3 bases of the junction unmatched. CDR3 length: 15 amino acids. The germline gives CDR1 SGHRS, CDR2 YFSETQ. Original processing notes: How many nucleated cells were present was estimated from reference gene primer amplification. Using immunoSEQ multiplex PCR, the repertoire was profiled, and TCRdb retains in-frame clones only, with some absent. The DNA was the basis for D and trimming; V, J and clone size are from that table. The table lists roughly 130,000 clones, about nine tenths of them singletons. Sequencing input: peripheral blood. The receptor was isolated from a man between 45 and 60 years old with active COVID-19. This sequence joins TRBV5-1 and TRBJ2-5; 15 bases agree with TRBD2. DNA for the CDR3: TGCGCCAGCAGCCGGACTAGCGGGAGGGTTGAGACCCAGTACTTC. Translating gives CASSRTSGRVETQYF.